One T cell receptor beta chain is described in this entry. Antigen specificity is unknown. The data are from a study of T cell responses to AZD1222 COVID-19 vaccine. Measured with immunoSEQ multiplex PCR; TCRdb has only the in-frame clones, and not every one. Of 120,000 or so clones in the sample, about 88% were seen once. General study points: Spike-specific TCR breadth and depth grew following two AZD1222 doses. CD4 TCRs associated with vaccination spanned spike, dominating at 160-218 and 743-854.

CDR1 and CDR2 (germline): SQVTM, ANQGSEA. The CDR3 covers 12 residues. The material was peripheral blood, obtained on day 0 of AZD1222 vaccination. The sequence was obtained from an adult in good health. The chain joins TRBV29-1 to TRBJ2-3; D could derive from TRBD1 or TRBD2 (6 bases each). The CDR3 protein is CGGLASTDTQYF. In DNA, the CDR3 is TGCGGGGGGCTAGCGTCTACAGATACGCAGTATTTT.